What follows is one T cell receptor (beta chain) and its context. What it recognizes is unknown. Clones were sequenced by immunoSEQ multiplex PCR, and TCRdb holds only the in-frame ones, with some missing. The data show tens of thousands of clones, with about 90% seen just once and over 12% held by the top ten. This record comes from a study of lymphopenia after photon versus proton radiotherapy. Study results and limitations: Survival link was tested only in deceased patients; proton benefit remains a possibility. Oligoclonal CD8+ Temra expansion after nadir drove photon patients' diversity drop. Under photons, naive T cells and diversity fell while effector/memory populations rose.

Germline V gene sequence: CDR1 MNHEY, CDR2 SMNVEV (reference sequence). V shed 4 bases and J 0 bases; nucleotides not matched to a gene: 3. This CDR3 comprises 16 residues. The sample consisted of peripheral blood, taken from a patient treated with photon-based radiotherapy. The rearrangement uses TRBV27 and TRBJ2-7; 13 bases are a match to TRBD2. The sequence came from a man in his 60s with cholangiocarcinoma. The CDR3 loop reads CASSWGTSGISYEQYF. Here the CDR3 DNA reads TGTGCCAGCAGTTGGGGGACTAGCGGGATCTCCTACGAGCAGTACTTC.